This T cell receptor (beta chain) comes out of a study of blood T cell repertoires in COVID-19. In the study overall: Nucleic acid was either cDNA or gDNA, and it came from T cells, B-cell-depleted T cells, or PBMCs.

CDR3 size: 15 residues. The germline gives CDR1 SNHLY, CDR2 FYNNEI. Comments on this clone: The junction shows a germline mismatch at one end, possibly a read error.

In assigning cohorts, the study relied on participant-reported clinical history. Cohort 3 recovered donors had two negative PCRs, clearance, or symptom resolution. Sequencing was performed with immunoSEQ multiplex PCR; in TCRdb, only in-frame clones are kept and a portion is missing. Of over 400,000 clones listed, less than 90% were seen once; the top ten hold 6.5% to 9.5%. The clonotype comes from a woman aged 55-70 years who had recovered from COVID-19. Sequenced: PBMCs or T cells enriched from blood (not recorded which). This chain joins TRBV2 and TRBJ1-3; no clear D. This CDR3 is CASNEADFSGNTIYF. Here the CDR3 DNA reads TGTGCCAGCAATGAAGCCGACTTCTCTGGAAACACCATATATTTT.